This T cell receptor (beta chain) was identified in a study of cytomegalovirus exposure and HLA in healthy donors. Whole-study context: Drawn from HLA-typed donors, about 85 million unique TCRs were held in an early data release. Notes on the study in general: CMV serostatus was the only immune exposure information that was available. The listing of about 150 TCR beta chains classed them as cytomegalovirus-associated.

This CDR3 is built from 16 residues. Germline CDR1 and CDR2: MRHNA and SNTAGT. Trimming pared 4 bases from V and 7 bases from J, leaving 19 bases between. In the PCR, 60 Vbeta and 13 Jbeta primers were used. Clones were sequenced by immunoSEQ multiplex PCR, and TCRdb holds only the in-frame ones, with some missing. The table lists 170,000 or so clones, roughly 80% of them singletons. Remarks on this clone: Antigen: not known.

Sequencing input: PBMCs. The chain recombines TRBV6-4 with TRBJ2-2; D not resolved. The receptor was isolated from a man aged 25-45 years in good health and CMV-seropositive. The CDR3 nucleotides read TGTGCCAGCAGTGGGCGTGCGGCACCTTTTGTCGGGGAGCTGTTTTTT. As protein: CASSGRAAPFVGELFF.